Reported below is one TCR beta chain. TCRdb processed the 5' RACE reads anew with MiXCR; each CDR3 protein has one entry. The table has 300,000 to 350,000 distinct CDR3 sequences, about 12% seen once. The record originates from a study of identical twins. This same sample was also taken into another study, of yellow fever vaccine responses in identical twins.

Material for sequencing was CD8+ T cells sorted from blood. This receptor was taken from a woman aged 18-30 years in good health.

The CDR3 DNA sequence: TGTGCCAGCATCTTGTACTCGTACGGGCTTCAGAACACTGAAGCTTTCTTT. Translated, it gives CASILYSYGLQNTEAFF. The chain uses TRBV2 and TRBJ1-1; unclear D gene. V was shortened by 7 bases and J by 1 base, with 22 bases between the two germline ends. This CDR3 spans 17 amino acids. CDR1 and CDR2 (germline): SNHLY, FYNNEI.